The 21 T cell receptor beta chains presented below share a single source sample, sequenced in a study of human T cells and chemical hapten exposure. TCRdb fed the RACE reads into MiXCR, producing one record per CDR3 protein. The table records about 290,000 distinct CDR3 sequences, 7.5% to 9% of them present only once. The time point was: pre-sensitization, week 0. Treatment noted: therapeutic diphenylcyclopropenone sensitization with weekly scalp DPC. Here the sequenced sample was whole blood, taken in connection with sensitization to the hapten diphenylcyclopropenone (DPC). Receptor source: a man aged 18 to 29 with alopecia areata. Some clones in this sample may be carry-over from other donors' samples.

This clonotype came up a few times. The chain has TRBV7-3 and TRBJ2-1; D not certain. This CDR3 region has 13 residues. The germline V gene encodes CDR1 SGHTA and CDR2 FQGTGA. V lost 2 bases and J 6 bases, leaving 8 bases between the germline ends. CDR3 residues: CASSLDPVNEQFF. CDR3 in DNA: TGTGCCAGCAGCTTAGATCCCGTCAATGAGCAGTTCTTC.

This clonotype was seen repeatedly, ten times or more. The V and J genes are TRBV7-2 and TRBJ2-1; D gene unclear. The CDR3 runs to 13 residues. Per the germline V gene, CDR1 is SGHTA and CDR2 is FQGNSA. Trimming left V 4 bases short and J 3 bases short, with 7 bases between. The CDR3 region has the DNA TGTGCCAGCAGCTCCGCGAGCTACAATGAGCAGTTCTTC. It specifies CASSSASYNEQFF.

This clonotype occurred many times. The chain is built from TRBV3-1 and TRBJ1-2; D is ambiguous. V shed 0 bases and J shed 8 bases, with 10 bases lying between them. The CDR3 sequence is 13 residues long. Germline V gives CDR1 LGHDT, CDR2 YNNKEL (reference sequence). The CDR3 nucleotides read TGTGCCAGCAGCCAAGATAGAGGGAACGGCTACACCTTC. Protein: CASSQDRGNGYTF.

This clonotype was seen more than once but under ten times. CDR3 region: CASSPVAGAAGNTIYF. CDR3 in DNA: TGTGCCAGCAGCCCCGTGGCGGGAGCGGCTGGAAACACCATATATTTT. The chain is built from TRBV7-3 and TRBJ1-3; D uncertain. The CDR3 runs 16 residues. Germline assignment: CDR1 SGHTA and CDR2 FQGTGA. V lost 5 bases to trimming and J lost 2 bases, with 16 bases between them.

V and J are TRBV15 and TRBJ1-5; D not resolved. The CDR3 is made up of 15 amino acids. The V end lost 0 bases, the J end lost 3 bases, and 9 bases lay between the germline ends. CDR1 and CDR2 (germline): LNHNV, YYDKDF (reference sequence). The CDR3 region has the DNA TGTGCCACCAGCAGAGAAGGTACAAACAATCAGCCCCAGCATTTT. Its translation: CATSREGTNNQPQHF. Together with reference TRBV15 and TRBJ1-5, the CDR3 gives the full variable domain: DAMVIQNPRYQVTQFGKPVTLSCSQTLNHNVMYWYQQKSSQAPKLLFHYYDKDFNNEADTPDNFQSRRPNTSFCFLDIRSPGLGDTAMYLCATSREGTNNQPQHFGDGTRLSIL.

V gene TRBV6-4 combines with J gene TRBJ2-3; 8 bases are a match to TRBD2. There are 15 residues in the CDR3. The trim removed 5 bases at V and 5 bases at J, leaving 9 bases unmatched. Germline assignment: CDR1 MRHNA and CDR2 SNTAGT. The CDR3 DNA is TGTGCCAGCAGTCCCGCGGGGGGCTCGGGAGATACGCAGTATTTT. Its protein product is CASSPAGGSGDTQYF.

This clonotype was seen repeatedly, ten times or more. The chain uses TRBV11-2 and TRBJ2-1; 9 bases are shared with TRBD1. Germline V lookup: CDR1 SGHAT, CDR2 FQNNGV. After removal of 5 bases from V and 6 bases from J, the junction contained 8 bases not matched to a gene. The length of the CDR3 is 15 residues. The CDR3 region is CASSVTGGEGNEQFF. CDR3 sequence (DNA): TGTGCCAGCAGCGTGACAGGGGGTGAAGGCAATGAGCAGTTCTTC.

V gene TRBV28 combines with J gene TRBJ2-5; 7 nucleotides line up with TRBD1. Germline V CDR1 and CDR2: MDHEN, SYDVKM. The V and J ends lost 6 bases and 5 bases, in that order; junction bases with no gene match: 9. This CDR3 spans 14 amino acids. The CDR3, as DNA: TGTGCCAGCAGGCTACAGGGGCCCGGGGAGACCCAGTACTTC. Amino acids: CASRLQGPGETQYF.

There are a few counts of this clonotype. The chain is built from TRBV6-5 and TRBJ1-1, with 7 bases matching TRBD1. V was pared by 6 bases and J by 3 bases, with 10 bases of the junction left unmatched. Per germline, CDR1 MNHEY and CDR2 SVGAGI. The CDR3 runs 15 residues. CDR3 protein: CASRKMTGRHTEAFF. The DNA for the CDR3 is TGTGCCAGCAGGAAAATGACAGGGCGGCACACTGAAGCTTTCTTT.

The sample holds many counts of this clonotype. The V and J genes are TRBV29-1 and TRBJ2-7, with 8 bases fitting TRBD2. This CDR3 spans 19 amino acids. Germline CDR1 is SQVTM and CDR2 is ANQGSEA. Unmatched junction bases numbered 17, after V lost 1 base and J lost 0 bases. The CDR3 sequence is CSVEVSEKAGAISSYEQYV. The CDR3 DNA sequence: TGCAGCGTTGAAGTCTCGGAGAAAGCGGGGGCCATAAGCTCCTACGAGCAGTACGTC.

The chain couples TRBV28 to TRBJ2-7, with D unresolved. The V end was cut by 3 bases, the J end by 1 base, with 4 bases between. Germline assignment: CDR1 MDHEN and CDR2 SYDVKM. This CDR3 comprises 12 residues. The CDR3 region is CASSFLSYEQYF. CDR3 DNA: TGTGCCAGCAGTTTTCTTTCCTACGAGCAGTACTTC.

The chain uses TRBV6-5 and TRBJ1-2, with TRBD1 identical over 7 bases. Trimming cost V 0 bases and J 7 bases; bases outside gene matches: 8. This CDR3 comprises 15 residues. CDR1 and CDR2 (germline): MNHEY, SVGAGI. For the CDR3, the DNA is TGTGCCAGCAGTTACTCCACAACAGGGGCGGGTGGCTACACCTTC. It specifies CASSYSTTGAGGYTF.

This clonotype has just a few counts. This rearrangement joins TRBV29-1 to TRBJ1-4; D remains ambiguous. V was shortened by 7 bases and J by 2 bases, with 20 bases between the two germline ends. The CDR3 runs 16 residues. Germline CDR1 and CDR2: SQVTM and ANQGSEA. The CDR3 protein is CSARRSVSSTNEKLFF. CDR3 DNA sequence: TGCAGCGCAAGAAGGTCGGTCAGTAGCACTAATGAAAAACTGTTTTTT.

This rearrangement joins TRBV4-3 to TRBJ2-5; 7 bases are shared with TRBD2. V was pared by 5 bases and J by 4 bases, with 13 bases of the junction left unmatched. The CDR3 extends over 16 amino acids. Germline lookup yields CDR1 LGHNA and CDR2 YSLEER. The CDR3 coding sequence is TGCGCCAGCAGCTCTAGCGGCCGGGGTGTAACAGAGACCCAGTACTTC. Translated, it gives CASSSSGRGVTETQYF.

This clonotype was counted a few times. This chain joins TRBV6-1 and TRBJ1-4, with no clear D. Germline-derived CDR1 and CDR2 are MNHNS and SASEGT. V lost 8 bases and J lost 8, with 12 bases in between. This CDR3 contains 12 residues. CDR3 coding DNA: TGTGCCAGCCAAAATGCGGGGGAAAAACTGTTTTTT. Translation: CASQNAGEKLFF.

At least ten counts were recorded for this clonotype. The chain recombines TRBV28 with TRBJ1-2, with no clear D. V dropped 3 bases and J dropped 6 bases, with 8 bases sitting between them. CDR1 and CDR2 from the germline V gene are MDHEN and SYDVKM. The CDR3 contains 12 residues. This chain's CDR3 is CASSFRGDGYTF. In DNA, the CDR3 is TGTGCCAGCAGTTTTCGGGGAGATGGCTACACCTTC.

The sample holds a few counts of this clonotype. The chain links TRBV20-1 to TRBJ2-3, with TRBD1 matching 8 bases. The CDR3 consists of 16 residues. The V segment lost 6 bases and the J segment 0 bases; nucleotides outside the gene matches: 11. Germline values: CDR1 DFQATT, CDR2 SNEGSKA (reference sequence). The CDR3 region is CSAAVRGQASTDTQYF. The CDR3 region has the DNA TGCAGTGCCGCTGTGCGGGGACAGGCGAGCACAGATACGCAGTATTTT.

The gene calls are TRBV5-4 and TRBJ1-1; 9 positions agree with TRBD1. V gave up 4 bases and J gave up 3 bases; unmatched junction bases: 7. Germline CDR1 is SGHNT and CDR2 is YYREEE (reference sequence). This CDR3 has 15 amino acids. The CDR3 nucleotides read TGTGCCAGCAGCCAGGGACAGGGTTCGGACACTGAAGCTTTCTTT. Translation: CASSQGQGSDTEAFF.

This clonotype was counted many times. The rearrangement uses TRBV10-3 and TRBJ2-7, with TRBD1 as a possible D gene (5 bases). Trimming removed 2 bases from V and 7 bases from J, with 9 bases in between. CDR3 size: 12 residues. Germline lookup yields CDR1 ENHRY and CDR2 SYGVKD. Here the CDR3 reads CAISEGRAEQYF. In DNA, the CDR3 is TGTGCCATCAGTGAGGGCAGGGCGGAGCAGTACTTC.

This clonotype was seen more than once but under ten times. DNA for the CDR3: TGTGCCAGCAGCCTGACGGGACAGGCCTTATCTGGGGCCAACGTCCTGACTTTC. This translates into CASSLTGQALSGANVLTF. The rearrangement links TRBV5-5 to TRBJ2-6, with TRBD1 identical over 8 bases. Germline V CDR1 and CDR2: SGHKS, YYEKEE (reference sequence). The trim removed 4 bases at V and 1 base at J, leaving 10 bases unmatched. CDR3 size: 18 residues.

This clonotype was counted only a few times. The CDR3 nucleotides read TGTGCCAGCAGCGAGCCCCTAGGTCAGCCCCAGCATTTT. Translation gives CASSEPLGQPQHF. This sequence joins TRBV6-2 or TRBV6-3 and TRBJ1-5; D ambiguous. The CDR3 covers 13 residues. Germline V gene sequence: CDR1 MNHEY, CDR2 SVGEGT. V lost 6 bases and J lost 6, with 12 bases in between.